This T cell receptor beta chain was obtained from a study of the immune and genomic landscape of osteosarcoma. Measured with immunoSEQ multiplex PCR; TCRdb has only the in-frame clones, and not every one. The data contain about 5,100 clones, just over 75% of them singletons. The post-treatment osteosarcoma tumors were primary, local recurrence or metastasis specimens from poor-prognosis patients. This clonotype was obtained from a human donor with osteosarcoma. Sequencing was performed on osteosarcoma tumor tissue from the lung.

DNA for the CDR3: TGTGCCAGCAGCTTAGGTCGTAGAGGGGACAATCAGCCCCAGCATTTT. It encodes CASSLGRRGDNQPQHF. The chain carries TRBV13 and TRBJ1-5; TRBD1 is a possible D gene (5 bases). Deletions cut 0 bases from V and 3 bases from J, with 12 bases between. The germline gives CDR1 PRHDT, CDR2 FYEKMQ (reference sequence). This CDR3 comprises 16 residues.